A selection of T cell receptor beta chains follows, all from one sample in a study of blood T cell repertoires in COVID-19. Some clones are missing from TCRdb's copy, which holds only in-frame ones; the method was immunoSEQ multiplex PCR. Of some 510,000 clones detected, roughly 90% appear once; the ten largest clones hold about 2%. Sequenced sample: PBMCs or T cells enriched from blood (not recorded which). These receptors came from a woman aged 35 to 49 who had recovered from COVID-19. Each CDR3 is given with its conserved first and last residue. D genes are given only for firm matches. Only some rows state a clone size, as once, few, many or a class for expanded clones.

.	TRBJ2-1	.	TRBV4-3	CASSQTQNMPSYNEQFF	TGCGCCAGCAGCCAAACCCAAAACATGCCCTCCTACAATGAGCAGTTCTTC
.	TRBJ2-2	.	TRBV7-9	CASSREPKNTGELFF	TGTGCCAGCAGCCGGGAACCGAAGAACACCGGGGAGCTGTTTTTT
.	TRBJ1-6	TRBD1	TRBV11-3	CASSMDRYSPLHF	TGTGCCAGCAGCATGGACAGGTATTCACCCCTCCACTTT
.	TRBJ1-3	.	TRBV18	CASSPRVSNAPTRVLGNTIYF	TGTGCCAGCTCACCCCGGGTTTCTAACGCGCCTACGAGGGTGCTTGGAAACACCATATATTTT
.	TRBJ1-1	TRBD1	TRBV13	CASSQDRGMNTEAFF	TGTGCCAGCAGCCAGGACAGGGGAATGAACACTGAAGCTTTCTTT
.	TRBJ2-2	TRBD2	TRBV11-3	CASSFGLAGPRDTGELFF	TGTGCCAGCAGCTTTGGGCTAGCGGGTCCCAGGGACACCGGGGAGCTGTTTTTT
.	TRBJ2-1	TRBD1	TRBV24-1	CATSDTKGQAYNEQFF	TGTGCCACCAGTGATACCAAGGGACAGGCCTACAATGAGCAGTTCTTC
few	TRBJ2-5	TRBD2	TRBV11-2	CASSLGAGAGETQYF	TGTGCCAGCAGCTTAGGAGCGGGAGCGGGGGAGACCCAGTACTTC
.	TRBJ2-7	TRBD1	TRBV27	CASSLGQGEYEQYF	TGTGCCAGCAGTTTAGGACAGGGCGAATACGAGCAGTACTTC
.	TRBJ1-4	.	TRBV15	CATSRVRWTNEKLFF	TGTGCCACCAGCAGAGTGAGGTGGACTAATGAAAAACTGTTTTTT
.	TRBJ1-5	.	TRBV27	CASSFIGARGTQHF	TGTGCCAGCAGTTTTATCGGAGCCCGGGGGACCCAACATTTT
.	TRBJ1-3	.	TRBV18	CASSPRREESGNTIYF	TGTGCCAGCTCACCAAGGAGGGAAGAATCTGGAAACACCATATATTTT
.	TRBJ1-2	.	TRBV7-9	CASSSAGGINYGYTF	TGTGCCAGCAGCTCCGCGGGGGGGATTAACTATGGCTACACCTTC
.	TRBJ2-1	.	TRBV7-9	CASSPNKLVDEQFF	TGTGCCAGCAGCCCGAACAAGCTAGTAGACGAGCAGTTCTTC
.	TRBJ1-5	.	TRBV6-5	CASSQRPYQPQHF	TGTGCCAGCAGTCAGCGACCGTATCAGCCCCAGCATTTT
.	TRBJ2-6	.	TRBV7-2	CASSLEAGYYSGANVLTF	TGTGCCAGCAGCTTAGAAGCAGGGTACTACTCTGGGGCCAACGTCCTGACTTTC
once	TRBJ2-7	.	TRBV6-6	CASSSRVSEQYF	TGTGCCAGCAGTTCCAGGGTATCCGAGCAGTACTTC
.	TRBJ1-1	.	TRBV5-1	CASSLSPGGWTEAFF	TGCGCCAGCAGCTTGAGCCCAGGCGGGTGGACTGAAGCTTTCTTT
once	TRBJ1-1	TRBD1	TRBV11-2	CASNTGTVTTEAFF	TGTGCCAGCAATACCGGGACAGTGACGACTGAAGCTTTCTTT
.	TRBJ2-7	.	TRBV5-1	CASKAGTYEQYF	TGCGCCAGCAAGGCGGGAACCTACGAGCAGTACTTC
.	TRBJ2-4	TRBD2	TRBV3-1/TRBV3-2	CASPEREGGKNIQYF	TGTGCCAGCCCCGAACGGGAGGGTGGCAAAAACATTCAGTACTTC
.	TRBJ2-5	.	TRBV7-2	CASSFTEQETQYF	TGTGCCAGCAGCTTTACAGAGCAAGAGACCCAGTACTTC
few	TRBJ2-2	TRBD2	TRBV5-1	CASSSGLAGGGSGELFF	TGCGCCAGCAGCTCCGGACTAGCGGGAGGGGGGTCCGGGGAGCTGTTTTTT
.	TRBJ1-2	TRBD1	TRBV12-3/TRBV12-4	CASSLRTGYGYTF	TGTGCCAGCAGTTTAAGGACAGGGTATGGCTACACCTTC
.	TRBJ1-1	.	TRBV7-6	CASSLQGYNTEAFF	TGTGCCAGCAGCTTACAGGGGTATAACACTGAAGCTTTCTTT
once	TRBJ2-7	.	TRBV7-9	CASSSGQTLYEQYF	TGTGCCAGCAGTTCAGGACAGACACTATACGAGCAGTACTTC
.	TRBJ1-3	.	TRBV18	CASSPPSDRGNTIYF	TGTGCCAGCTCACCACCAAGCGACAGAGGAAACACCATATATTTT
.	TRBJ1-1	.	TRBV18	CASSQTTGANTEAFF	TGTGCCAGCTCTCAAACGACAGGAGCCAACACTGAAGCTTTCTTT
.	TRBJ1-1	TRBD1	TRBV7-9	CASSPQSGTGGTEAFF	TGTGCCAGCAGCCCGCAATCCGGGACAGGGGGCACTGAAGCTTTCTTT
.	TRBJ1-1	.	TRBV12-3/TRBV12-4	CASRPRSTEAFF	TGTGCCAGCAGGCCGAGGAGCACTGAAGCTTTCTTT
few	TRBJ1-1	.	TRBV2	CASSAFLFTEAFF	TGTGCCAGCAGTGCGTTTCTTTTCACTGAAGCTTTCTTT
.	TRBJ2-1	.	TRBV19	CASSIQGPSLVGYNEQFF	TGTGCCAGTAGTATACAGGGCCCCTCCCTGGTGGGGTACAATGAGCAGTTCTTC
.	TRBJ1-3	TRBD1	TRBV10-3	CAISELTGVAGNTIYF	TGTGCCATCAGTGAACTAACAGGGGTTGCTGGAAACACCATATATTTT
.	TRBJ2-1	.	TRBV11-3	CASSSRFEEGLGFYNEQFF	TGTGCCAGCAGCTCGAGATTTGAGGAGGGCCTGGGGTTTTACAATGAGCAGTTCTTC
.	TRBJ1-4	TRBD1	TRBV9	CASSVRTGGAWDEKLFF	TGTGCCAGCAGCGTTCGGACAGGGGGCGCTTGGGATGAAAAACTGTTTTTT
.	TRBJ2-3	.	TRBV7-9	CASSAGGDTQYF	TGTGCCAGCAGCGCCGGAGGAGATACGCAGTATTTT
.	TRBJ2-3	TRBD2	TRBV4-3	CASSQLGTSGGDTQYF	TGCGCCAGCAGCCAACTAGGGACTAGCGGGGGAGATACGCAGTATTTT
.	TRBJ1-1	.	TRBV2	CASSESYGNTEAFF	TGTGCCAGCAGTGAAAGTTACGGGAACACTGAAGCTTTCTTT
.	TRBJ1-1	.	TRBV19	CASSRLGRDTEAFF	TGTGCCAGTAGCCGCCTGGGGAGGGACACTGAAGCTTTCTTT
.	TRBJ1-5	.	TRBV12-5	CASGPLTEYQPQHF	TGTGCTAGTGGTCCACTGACAGAATATCAGCCCCAGCATTTT